This is a list of T cell receptor beta chains from one sample in a study of human T cells and chemical hapten exposure. Each CDR3 protein is one row after TCRdb ran MiXCR on the RACE reads. The table records more than 45,000 distinct CDR3 sequences, around 12% of them present only once. The sequencing used whole blood, collected in connection with sensitization to the hapten diphenylcyclopropenone (DPC). Receptors originate from a young man with alopecia areata. Some clones in this sample may be carry-over from other donors' samples. Both conserved end residues are part of each CDR3. A D gene is named only where the DNA matches it firmly. A clone size is listed for some rows: how often the clone was seen (once, few, many), or a class if it is expanded.

clone_size	d_call	v_call	j_call	cdr3_nt	cdr3_aa
many	.	TRBV11-3	TRBJ2-1	TGTGCCAGCAGCCCGGCCAGGGGATCTAGTGAGCAGTTCTTC	CASSPARGSSEQFF
few	TRBD1	TRBV29-1	TRBJ2-1	TGCAGCGTTGACAACGCCTTGAACCGGGACAGGGAGTGGAATGAGCAGTTCTTC	CSVDNALNRDREWNEQFF
few	.	TRBV6-5	TRBJ2-7	TGTGCCAGCAGTTACATGGCCTCTGGGAGTCAGCAGTACTTC	CASSYMASGSQQYF
few	TRBD2	TRBV5-6	TRBJ2-1	TGTGCCAGCACGAAAACTAGCGGTTACAATGAGCAGTTCTTC	CASTKTSGYNEQFF
many	TRBD1	TRBV7-9	TRBJ2-7	TGTGCCAGCAGCTCCTTTGCCCCGAGACAGGGTACGTACGAGCAGTACTTC	CASSSFAPRQGTYEQYF
few	.	TRBV9	TRBJ2-2	TGTGCCAGCAGCGTAGTCTCCGGGGAGCTGTTTTTT	CASSVVSGELFF
few	.	TRBV7-6	TRBJ2-2	TGTGCCAGCAGCTTAGCGAGGGGGATCGGCGGGGAGCTGTTTTTT	CASSLARGIGGELFF
many	.	TRBV11-2	TRBJ2-7	TGTGCCAGCAGCTTAGACGGGGGGACAATATACGAGCAGTACTTC	CASSLDGGTIYEQYF
many	.	TRBV9	TRBJ1-1	TGTGCCAGCAGCGTAGGGGTGAGCACTGAAGCTTTCTTT	CASSVGVSTEAFF
few	.	TRBV27	TRBJ2-7	TGTGCCAGCAGCCGGACCGGGACAAACGTGTACGAGCAGTACTTC	CASSRTGTNVYEQYF
.	.	TRBV28	TRBJ2-7	TGTGTCAGCAGCCTGTCCTACGAGCAGTACTTC	CVSSLSYEQYF
few	.	TRBV15	TRBJ2-1	TGTGCCACCAGCAGAGGAAAAGACAATGAGCAGTTCTTC	CATSRGKDNEQFF
.	.	TRBV5-1	TRBJ1-5	TGCGCCAGCAGCTTGGCCGGCGGACCAGGGAATCAGCCCCAGCATTTT	CASSLAGGPGNQPQHF
.	.	TRBV29-1	TRBJ2-6	TGCAGCGCCGGAGCAGGATCCTCTGGGGCCAACGTCCTGACTTTC	CSAGAGSSGANVLTF
.	.	TRBV30	TRBJ1-6	TGTGCCTGGAATCTCGGAGGGCATAATTCACCCCTCCACTTT	CAWNLGGHNSPLHF
few	.	TRBV11-2	TRBJ1-3	TGTGCCAGCAGCCCGAAGGACGGCGGAAACACCATATATTTT	CASSPKDGGNTIYF
many	TRBD2	TRBV6-5	TRBJ2-2	TGTGCCAGCAGTGGACTAGCGGGTTCCGGGGAGCTGTTTTTT	CASSGLAGSGELFF
few	TRBD1	TRBV9	TRBJ1-1	TGTGCCAGCAGCTCCCAGGGGGCCGGCACTGAAGCTTTCTTT	CASSSQGAGTEAFF
.	.	TRBV29-1	TRBJ1-5	TGCAGCGTTGAAGAGAATAGCAATCAGCCCCAGCATTTT	CSVEENSNQPQHF
many	.	TRBV4-3	TRBJ2-1	TGCGCCAGCAGCCAAGAAGGTGGTATCAGCAATGAGCAGTTCTTC	CASSQEGGISNEQFF
.	TRBD1	TRBV28	TRBJ2-7	TGTGCCAGCAGTGGACAGGGGGCGAACTCCTACGAGCAGTACTTC	CASSGQGANSYEQYF
many	TRBD1	TRBV6-2/TRBV6-3	TRBJ1-1	TGTGCCAGCAGTTTTACAGGGGGCTTACTGAACACTGAAGCTTTCTTT	CASSFTGGLLNTEAFF
few	.	TRBV20-1	TRBJ2-5	TGCAGTGCTAGAGGGACAGAACAAGAGACCCAGTACTTC	CSARGTEQETQYF
few	.	TRBV18	TRBJ2-7	TGTGCCAGCTCACTGCAGGGGATACCTAACGAGCAGTACTTC	CASSLQGIPNEQYF
many	TRBD1	TRBV4-1	TRBJ2-5	TGCGCCAGCAGCCAATCTGGACAGGGTCAGCAAGAGACCCAGTACTTC	CASSQSGQGQQETQYF
.	.	TRBV6-4	TRBJ1-1	TGTGCCAGCAGTGACTCATCGGGGGCCACTGAAGCTTTCTTT	CASSDSSGATEAFF
few	TRBD1	TRBV27	TRBJ1-2	TGTGCCAGCAGTCCCTTGGGACAGGCAAACTATGGCTACACCTTC	CASSPLGQANYGYTF
.	TRBD1	TRBV9	TRBJ1-1	TGTGCCAGCAGCGCATCGACAGGGGTGGGCACTGAAGCTTTCTTT	CASSASTGVGTEAFF